This T cell receptor beta chain was sequenced in a study of shared clonotypes between healthy human individuals. Together with CD45RO+ cells, CCR7-negative CD45RA+ TemRA cells were included in CD8 memory. Trimming cost V 5 bases and J 1 base, with 14 bases left between them. The V gene's germline CDR1 is LNHNV and CDR2 YYDKDF (reference sequence). The CDR3 has 15 residues. Assay runs were performed at deep level. The genomic DNA of each subset was split evenly across several immunoSEQ plates. Profiled with immunoSEQ multiplex PCR; TCRdb holds only in-frame clones, not every one. The data hold about 110,000 clones, with around 65% observed a single time.

The origin of this receptor is a woman in her twenties or thirties in good health. The chain is built from TRBV15 and TRBJ1-1; tentative D call: TRBD1 (5 bases). Sequences were obtained from memory CD8+ T cells sorted from blood. Subset specified: CD45RO+ cells pooled with CCR7-negative TemRA cells. The DNA for the CDR3 is TGTGCCACCAGCTGGTACACAGGCACGAACACTGAAGCTTTCTTT. This translates into CATSWYTGTNTEAFF.